One and the same sample provided the 32 T cell receptor beta chains below, sequenced in a study of regulatory T cells in long-lasting Graves disease. Regarding time point: newly diagnosed GD, antithyroid drugs for less than 3 months. Preparation of the TCR library used RNA extracted from PBMCs. Through Arm-PCR of CDR3 regions and iRepertoire HTBI primers, TCR beta libraries were built. TCRdb re-analysed the multiplex PCR reads in MiXCR, keeping a single row per CDR3 protein. Among approximately 250,000 distinct CDR3 sequences, 15% to 20% were seen once, and the ten largest hold approximately 24%. The sample in question was peripheral blood mononuclear cells (PBMCs), obtained at new diagnosis, from a patient treated with antithyroid drugs. The origin of the receptors is a female donor with Graves disease.

This clonotype has ten or more counts. The chain employs TRBV4-3 and TRBJ1-1; D unresolved. Trimming removed 0 bases from V and 8 bases from J, with 13 bases in between. The CDR3 covers 14 residues. Per the germline V gene, CDR1 is LGHNA and CDR2 is YSLEER. The CDR3 protein is CASSQEGGLREAFF. Here the CDR3 DNA reads TGCGCCAGCAGCCAAGAGGGTGGGCTCCGAGAAGCTTTCTTT.

This clonotype was counted a few times. The chain carries TRBV20-1 and TRBJ2-7, with 9 positions matching TRBD2. Germline CDR1 is DFQATT and CDR2 is SNEGSKA (reference sequence). This CDR3 contains 13 residues. V gave up 6 bases and J gave up 5 bases; unmatched junction bases: 8. Here the CDR3 reads CSAEARTSDEQYF. CDR3 nucleotides: TGCAGTGCGGAGGCTAGGACTAGCGACGAGCAGTACTTC.

The table lists this clonotype with a count of one. A far larger clone is one base from this, pointing to a likely read error. The CDR3 sequence: CASSEGRILSYEQYF. The CDR3 DNA reads as TGTGCCAGCAGCGAAGGCAGGATTCTATCCTACGAGCAGTACTTC. This rearrangement joins TRBV11-3 to TRBJ2-7; D ambiguous. Germline CDR1 and CDR2: SGHNT and YENEEA. CDR3 size: 15 residues. The germline V and J ends were trimmed by 5 bases and 1 base, with 15 bases remaining between them. Complete variable domain (other parts from reference TRBV11-3 and TRBJ2-7): EAGVVQSPRYKIIEKKQPVAFWCNPISGHNTLYWYLQNLGQGPELLIRYENEEAVDDSQLPKDRFSAERLKGVDSTLKIQPAELGDSAVYLCASSEGRILSYEQYFGPGTRLTVT.

This clonotype was observed at least ten times. The chain employs TRBV7-8 and TRBJ1-2; D might be TRBD1 (6 bases). The CDR3 is 15 residues long. Trimming left V 5 bases short and J 4 bases short, with 17 bases between. The germline CDR1 and CDR2 sequences are SGHVS and FQNEAQ. The CDR3 loop reads CASSPRGRGSYGYTF. In DNA, the CDR3 is TGTGCCAGCAGCCCCCGCGGCAGGGGAAGCTATGGCTACACCTTC.

This clonotype was seen many times. V and J are TRBV10-3 and TRBJ1-6; 8 bases map to TRBD1. The CDR3 loop spans 15 amino acids. The germline V gene has CDR1 ENHRY and CDR2 SYGVKD. The V and J ends lost 5 bases and 9 bases, in that order; junction bases with no gene match: 9. CDR3 DNA sequence: TGTGCCATCAGTTCACAGGGGGAAGGTCGTTCACCCCTCCACTTT. Encoded protein: CAISSQGEGRSPLHF.

The table lists this clonotype with many counts. The V and J genes are TRBV30 and TRBJ2-7; 8 bases align to TRBD1. In germline, CDR1 is GTSNPN, CDR2 SVGIG (reference sequence). The CDR3 is 15 amino acids. J lost 2 bases, V lost 0 bases, and 6 bases had no gene match. The CDR3 DNA reads TGTGCCTGGAGTGTACGAAGGACAGGGCCCTACGAGCAGTACTTC. Protein: CAWSVRRTGPYEQYF.

This clonotype appeared once. This may be a read error, as it is one base from a much larger clone. This is likely a read error, given that the CDR3 carries no conserved phenylalanine or tryptophan at its end. The chain recombines TRBV11-3 with TRBJ2-2; 8 bases match TRBD2. The CDR3 is 16 amino acids. The V gene's germline CDR1 is SGHNT and CDR2 YENEEA. V shed 5 bases and J 0 bases; nucleotides not matched to a gene: 5. CDR3 protein: CASSGRTSSNTGELFL. The CDR3 nucleotides are TGTGCCAGCAGCGGGAGGACTAGCTCGAACACCGGGGAGCTGTTTTTG.

This clonotype was seen many times. The chain couples TRBV27 to TRBJ1-1; no reliable D call. The V gene lost 5 bases and the J gene lost 0 bases, with 13 bases spanning the gap. The length of the CDR3 is 15 residues. Germline assignment: CDR1 MNHEY and CDR2 SMNVEV (reference sequence). For the CDR3, the DNA is TGTGCCAGCAGTCCCTCACTCTATTTGAACACTGAAGCTTTCTTT. Translated: CASSPSLYLNTEAFF.

About this clonotype itself: The junction and the germline gene differ at one end; a read error may be behind it. The rearrangement joins TRBV7-3 to TRBJ1-1, with D maybe TRBD1 (5 bases). There are 15 residues in the CDR3. Germline V gene data show CDR1 as SGHTA and CDR2 as FQGTGA. The CDR3, as DNA: TGTGTCAGCAGCAAGCGACAGCTCATGAACACTGAGGCTTTCTTT. Protein sequence: CVSSKRQLMNTEAFF.

This clonotype was seen at least ten times. The chain's CDR3 is CSVETSRGAGGYTF. The CDR3 DNA sequence: TGCAGCGTTGAAACCTCACGAGGGGCGGGGGGCTACACCTTC. The gene calls are TRBV29-1 and TRBJ1-2; a possible D gene is TRBD1 (5 bases). The germline V and J ends were trimmed by 2 bases and 8 bases, with 18 bases remaining between them. Germline CDR1 is SQVTM and CDR2 is ANQGSEA. This CDR3 comprises 14 residues.

This clonotype was detected ten times or more. The chain couples TRBV2 to TRBJ2-7; 10 nucleotides align to TRBD2. Unmatched junction bases numbered 6, after V lost 8 bases and J lost 2 bases. Per the germline V gene, CDR1 is SNHLY and CDR2 is FYNNEI. The CDR3 spans 14 residues. The CDR3 DNA is TGTGCCAGCGAGGGAGGACTAGCGGCCTACGAGCAGTACTTC. Its protein is CASEGGLAAYEQYF. Full variable domain (remainder filled in from reference TRBV2 and TRBJ2-7): EPEVTQTPSHQVTQMGQEVILRCVPISNHLYFYWYRQILGQKVEFLVSFYNNEISEKSEIFDDQFSVERPDGSNFTLKIRSTKLEDSAMYFCASEGGLAAYEQYFGPGTRLTVT.

V is TRBV6-2 or TRBV6-3 and J is TRBJ1-4, with TRBD1 as a possible D gene (5 bases). The CDR3 is made up of 14 amino acids. The V gene's germline CDR1 is MNHEY and CDR2 SVGEGT. The ends were cut back, 4 bases at V and 8 bases at J, with 14 bases in the middle. The CDR3 is CASSFTTEGEKLFF. CDR3 in DNA: TGTGCCAGCAGTTTCACGACGGAGGGGGAAAAACTGTTTTTT.

This clonotype was detected ten times or more. The rearrangement uses TRBV24-1 and TRBJ1-5; TRBD1 matches at 7 bases. J lost 6 bases, V lost 3 bases, and 10 bases had no gene match. Germline lookup yields CDR1 KGHDR and CDR2 SFDVKD. The CDR3 totals 16 residues. The CDR3: CATSDGGQGGRQPQHF. CDR3 bases: TGTGCCACCAGTGATGGAGGGCAGGGGGGCCGTCAGCCCCAGCATTTT.

The chain recombines TRBV9 with TRBJ2-1; maybe TRBD2 (6 bases). Trimming took 7 bases from V and 6 from J, leaving 17 bases between them. Germline V CDR1 and CDR2: SGDLS, YYNGEE. The CDR3 length is 14 residues. CDR3 in amino acids: CASGGPGGVNEQFF. In nucleotides, the CDR3 is TGTGCCAGCGGTGGTCCTGGAGGGGTCAATGAGCAGTTCTTC.

This clonotype has at least ten counts. No conserved phenylalanine or tryptophan is present at the end of the CDR3, so a read error is the likely explanation. The limits of the CDR3 on the DNA are not certain, so only TCRdb's listed CDR3 is given. The chain joins TRBV4-1 to TRBJ2-1; the table's TRBD2 call for D was not verified on the DNA. The length of the CDR3 is 15 amino acids, counting both ends. Germline values: CDR1 MGHRA, CDR2 YSYEKL. The chain's CDR3 is CASSQESRLAQGYQV.

This clonotype has a handful of counts. The V and J genes are TRBV6-1 and TRBJ1-1; 7 positions match TRBD1. V shed 6 bases, J shed 5 bases, and the junction held 9 bases outside the gene matches. The germline V gene has CDR1 MNHNS and CDR2 SASEGT. This CDR3 spans 14 amino acids. CDR3 nucleotides: TGTGCCAGCAGAACCAGACAGGGAGGGACTGAAGCTTTCTTT. Translated: CASRTRQGGTEAFF.

The chain employs TRBV9 and TRBJ1-2; TRBD1 might be the D (6 bases). The V end lost 0 bases, the J end lost 5 bases, and 14 bases lay between the germline ends. CDR1 and CDR2 from the germline V gene are SGDLS and YYNGEE. The CDR3 contains 15 residues. This CDR3 reads CASSVAAGDHYGYTF. The CDR3 DNA reads as TGTGCCAGCAGCGTAGCGGCAGGGGATCATTATGGCTACACCTTC.

In this sample, this clonotype turned up many times. This sequence joins TRBV11-2 and TRBJ2-1; 11 bases line up with TRBD2. CDR3 length: 15 residues. The junction had 8 bases not matched to a gene; V was cut back by 5 bases and J by 8 bases. The germline CDR1 and CDR2 sequences are SGHAT and FQNNGV. The CDR3 spells CASSLTSGSDDEQFF. As DNA, the CDR3 is TGTGCCAGCAGCCTTACTAGCGGGAGTGATGATGAGCAGTTCTTC.

The table lists this clonotype with many counts. The chain has TRBV19 and TRBJ2-5, with 8 positions matching TRBD2. The CDR3 loop spans 16 amino acids. With V trimmed by 7 bases and J by 1 base, 11 bases remained unmatched. Germline values: CDR1 LNHDA, CDR2 SQIVND (reference sequence). DNA of the CDR3: TGTGCCAGTAAGAAGGGGAGCGGGAGCCTCCAAGAGACCCAGTACTTC. Translation gives CASKKGSGSLQETQYF.

There are many counts of this clonotype. The V call is TRBV12-3 or TRBV12-4, the J call TRBJ1-1; no clear D. V was clipped by 0 bases and J by 1 base, with 6 bases between them. The CDR3 has 14 amino acids. The CDR3 region is CASSLARANTEAFF. The DNA of the CDR3 is TGTGCCAGCAGTTTAGCGCGAGCGAACACTGAAGCTTTCTTT.

Comments on this clonotype: A much larger clone sits a single nucleotide away, making a read error possible. This chain joins TRBV7-9 and TRBJ2-5; no clear D. The CDR3 loop spans 13 amino acids. Looked up from germline, CDR1 is SEHNR and CDR2 is FQNEAQ (reference sequence). With 3 bases removed from V and 11 bases from J, the gap between germline ends came to 16 bases. The CDR3: CASSFDGRNEQYF. In DNA form, the CDR3 reads TGTGCCAGCAGCTTCGACGGGCGCAATGAGCAGTACTTC.

V is TRBV25-1 and J is TRBJ2-4; tentatively, D is TRBD1 (6 bases). The CDR3 is made up of 14 amino acids. V was trimmed by 4 bases and J by 5 bases, leaving 12 bases between them. Germline V CDR1 and CDR2: MGHDK, SYGVNS. The CDR3 DNA follows: TGTGCCAGCAGTGGGGAGACAGGAGAAAACATTCAGTACTTC. Translated: CASSGETGENIQYF.

This clonotype appeared once. A much bigger clone sits one base away, suggesting this may be a read error. The rearrangement uses TRBV3-1 and TRBJ2-7, with 11 bases aligning to TRBD2. This CDR3 is 16 amino acids long. CDR1 and CDR2 from the germline V gene are LGHDT and YNNKEL (reference sequence). Trimming at V came to 4 bases and at J to 7 bases, leaving 12 bases not matched to a gene. The CDR3 sequence: CASSLGSSGRLGEQYF. CDR3 nucleotide sequence: TGTGCCAGCAGCCTCGGGTCTAGCGGGAGGTTGGGTGAGCAGTACTTC.

This clonotype was observed at least ten times. CDR3 DNA: TGTGCCTGGGCAACAGGGGAGGGAAACACCATATATTTT. Protein sequence: CAWATGEGNTIYF. The J gene is TRBJ1-3, the V gene TRBV30, with 7 bases aligning to TRBD1. CDR3 length: 13 amino acids. In germline, CDR1 is GTSNPN, CDR2 SVGIG (reference sequence). V lost 5 bases and J lost 4; bases outside the gene matches: 5.

This clonotype was counted many times. The genes are TRBV18 and TRBJ2-5, with 7 bases aligning to TRBD1. CDR3 length: 14 residues. Trimming took 1 base from V and 3 from J; bases not matched to a gene: 2. The germline gives CDR1 KGHSH, CDR2 LQKENI. CDR3 loop: CASSPRQGEETQYF. CDR3 in DNA: TGTGCCAGCTCACCACGACAGGGCGAAGAGACCCAGTACTTC.

With respect to this clonotype: This likely reflects a read error, since a far larger clone is one base away. V and J are TRBV7-9 and TRBJ2-7; 7 bases line up with TRBD1. Germline CDR1 and CDR2: SEHNR and FQNEAQ (reference sequence). After removal of 4 bases from V and 3 bases from J, the junction contained 33 bases not matched to a gene. The CDR3 is 23 residues long. The CDR3 coding sequence is TGTGCCAGCAGCTCCCGACAGGGACAAGATTTTGAGGGTGGAGCGTGGGAATTCTACGAGCAGTACTTC. Amino acids: CASSSRQGQDFEGGAWEFYEQYF.

In its sample, this clonotype was seen many times. A read error may produce the germline difference seen at one junction end. The rearrangement links TRBV7-6 to TRBJ1-1, with D maybe TRBD1 (5 bases). Germline CDR1 and CDR2: SGHVS and FNYEAQ. The CDR3 is 16 residues long. The CDR3 sequence is CGSSPGEGLMNTEAFF. The CDR3 DNA follows: TGTGGCAGCAGCCCTGGGGAGGGGCTAATGAACACTGAAGCTTTCTTT.

The rearrangement links TRBV9 to TRBJ2-7; 8 bases map to TRBD2. V was clipped by 0 bases and J by 4 bases; unmatched bases: 6. The CDR3 spans 15 residues. Germline V gene lookup returns CDR1 SGDLS and CDR2 YYNGEE. CDR3 sequence: CASSVDGRAGYEQYF. The CDR3 region has the DNA TGTGCCAGCAGCGTAGACGGGAGGGCCGGGTACGAGCAGTACTTC. Variable domain in full (rest from reference TRBV9 and TRBJ2-7): DSGVTQTPKHLITATGQRVTLRCSPRSGDLSVYWYQQSLDQGLQFLIQYYNGEERAKGNILERFSAQQFPDLHSELNLSSLELGDSALYFCASSVDGRAGYEQYFGPGTRLTVT.

A few counts support this clonotype. This chain joins TRBV9 and TRBJ2-3; 14 nucleotides match TRBD2. The V segment lost 0 bases and the J segment 3 bases; nucleotides outside the gene matches: 0. Per germline, CDR1 SGDLS and CDR2 YYNGEE. CDR3 size: 16 residues. CDR3 coding DNA: TGTGCCAGCAGCGTAGGGACTAGCGGGAGGACAGATACGCAGTATTTT. This codes for CASSVGTSGRTDTQYF.

Turning to this clonotype: A far larger clone is one base from this, pointing to a likely read error. This chain links TRBV6-2 or TRBV6-3 with TRBJ1-4; a possible D gene is TRBD1 (6 bases). CDR1 and CDR2 from the germline V gene are MNHEY and SVGEGT. The CDR3 loop spans 13 amino acids. Trimming shortened V by 10 bases and J by 7 bases, and 16 bases separated the two germline ends. The CDR3 DNA follows: TGTGCCACCTCCGTCGAGGGGGGTGAAAAACTGTTTTTT. Translation: CATSVEGGEKLFF.

This clonotype was counted ten times or more. This chain links TRBV3-1 with TRBJ2-7, with TRBD2 matching over 9 bases. The CDR3 loop spans 14 amino acids. The J segment lost 0 bases and the V segment lost 6 bases, leaving 3 bases of the junction unmatched. CDR1 and CDR2 (germline): LGHDT, YNNKEL (reference sequence). Here the CDR3 reads CASRQTSGSYEQYF. The DNA of the CDR3 is TGTGCCAGCAGGCAGACTAGCGGCTCCTACGAGCAGTACTTC.

This clonotype was found many times. The chain is built from TRBV28 and TRBJ1-6; TRBD1 matches 7 bases. With V trimmed by 3 bases and J by 12 bases, 8 bases remained unmatched. Germline V CDR1 and CDR2: MDHEN, SYDVKM. The CDR3 totals 14 residues. The CDR3 is CASSLAGTDLPLHF. The CDR3 DNA sequence: TGTGCCAGCAGTTTGGCCGGGACAGACCTACCCCTCCACTTT.